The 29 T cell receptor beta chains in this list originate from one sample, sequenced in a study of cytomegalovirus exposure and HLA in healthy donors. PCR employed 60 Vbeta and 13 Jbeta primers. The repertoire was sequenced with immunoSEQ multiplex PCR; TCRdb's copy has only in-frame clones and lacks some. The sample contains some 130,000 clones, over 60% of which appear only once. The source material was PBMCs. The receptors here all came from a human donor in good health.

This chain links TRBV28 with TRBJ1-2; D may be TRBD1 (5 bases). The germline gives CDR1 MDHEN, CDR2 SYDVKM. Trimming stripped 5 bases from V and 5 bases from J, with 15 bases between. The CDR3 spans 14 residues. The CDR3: CASSAEGLWYGYTF. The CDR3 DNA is TGTGCCAGCAGTGCGGAGGGGTTATGGTATGGCTACACCTTC.

The CDR3 DNA is TGTGCCAGCAGCTTAGATGGGACTAGCGGGGTCACAGATACGCAGTATTTT. Amino acids: CASSLDGTSGVTDTQYF. The chain uses TRBV7-6 and TRBJ2-3; 13 bases agree with TRBD2. The germline V gene encodes CDR1 SGHVS and CDR2 FNYEAQ. This CDR3 region has 17 residues. V dropped 1 base and J dropped 2; count of bases not matched to a gene: 3.

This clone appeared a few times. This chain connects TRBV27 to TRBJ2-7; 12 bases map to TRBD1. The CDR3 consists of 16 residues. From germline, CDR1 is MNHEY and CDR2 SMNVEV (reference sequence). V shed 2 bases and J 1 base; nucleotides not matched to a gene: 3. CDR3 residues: CASSLGDRGLSYEQYF. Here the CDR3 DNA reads TGTGCCAGCAGTTTAGGGGACAGGGGGCTTTCCTACGAGCAGTACTTC.

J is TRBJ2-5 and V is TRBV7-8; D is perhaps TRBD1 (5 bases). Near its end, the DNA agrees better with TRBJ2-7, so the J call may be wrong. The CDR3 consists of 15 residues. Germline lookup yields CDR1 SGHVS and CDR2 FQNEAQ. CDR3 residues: CASSLARTRPYEQYF. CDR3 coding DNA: TGTGCCAGCAGCTTAGCACGGACAAGACCCTACGAGCAGTACTTC.

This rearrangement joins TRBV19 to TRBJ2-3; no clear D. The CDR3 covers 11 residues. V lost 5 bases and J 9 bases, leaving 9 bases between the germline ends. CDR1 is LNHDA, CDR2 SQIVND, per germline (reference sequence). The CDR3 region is CASSGPRTQYF. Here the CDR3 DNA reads TGTGCCAGTAGTGGCCCTAGGACGCAGTATTTT.

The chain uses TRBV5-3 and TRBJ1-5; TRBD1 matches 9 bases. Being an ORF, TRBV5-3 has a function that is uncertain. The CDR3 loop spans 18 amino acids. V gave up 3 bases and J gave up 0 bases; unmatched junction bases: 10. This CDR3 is CARSSTADRGYSNQPQHF. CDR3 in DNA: TGTGCCAGAAGCTCTACCGCGGACAGGGGATATAGCAATCAGCCCCAGCATTTT.

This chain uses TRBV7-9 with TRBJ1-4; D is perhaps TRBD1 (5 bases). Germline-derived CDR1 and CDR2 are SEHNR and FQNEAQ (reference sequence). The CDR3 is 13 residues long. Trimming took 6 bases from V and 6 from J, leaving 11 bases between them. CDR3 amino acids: CASRQIRDEKLFF. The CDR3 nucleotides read TGTGCCAGCAGGCAAATCAGGGATGAAAAACTGTTTTTT.

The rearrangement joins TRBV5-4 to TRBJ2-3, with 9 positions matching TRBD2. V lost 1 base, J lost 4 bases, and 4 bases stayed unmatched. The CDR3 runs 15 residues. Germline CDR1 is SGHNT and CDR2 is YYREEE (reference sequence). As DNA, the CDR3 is TGTGCCAGCAGCTTGTTAGCGGGGGTATCAGATACGCAGTATTTT. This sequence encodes CASSLLAGVSDTQYF. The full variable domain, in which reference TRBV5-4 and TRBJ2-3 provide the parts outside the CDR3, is ETGVTQSPTHLIKTRGQQVTLRCSSQSGHNTVSWYQQALGQGPQFIFQYYREEENGRGNFPPRFSGLQFPNYSSELNVNALELDDSALYLCASSLLAGVSDTQYFGPGTRLTVL.

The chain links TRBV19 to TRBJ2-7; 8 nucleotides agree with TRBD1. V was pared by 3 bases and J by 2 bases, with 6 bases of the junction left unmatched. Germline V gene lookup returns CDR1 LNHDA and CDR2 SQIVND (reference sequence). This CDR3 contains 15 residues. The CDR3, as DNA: TGTGCCAGTAGTATCCAGGGGGCCAGGACCTACGAGCAGTACTTC. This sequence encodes CASSIQGARTYEQYF.

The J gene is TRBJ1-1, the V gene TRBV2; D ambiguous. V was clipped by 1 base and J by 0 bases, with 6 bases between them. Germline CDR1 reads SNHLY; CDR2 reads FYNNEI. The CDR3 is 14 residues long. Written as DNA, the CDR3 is TGTGCCAGCAGTGAAGGAGGGATGAACACTGAAGCTTTCTTT. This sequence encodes CASSEGGMNTEAFF.

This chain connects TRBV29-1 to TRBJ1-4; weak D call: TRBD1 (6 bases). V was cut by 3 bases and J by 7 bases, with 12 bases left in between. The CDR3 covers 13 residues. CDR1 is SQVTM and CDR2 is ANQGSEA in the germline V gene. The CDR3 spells CSVDRQVVEKLFF. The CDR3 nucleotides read TGCAGCGTTGATAGACAGGTGGTTGAAAAACTGTTTTTT.

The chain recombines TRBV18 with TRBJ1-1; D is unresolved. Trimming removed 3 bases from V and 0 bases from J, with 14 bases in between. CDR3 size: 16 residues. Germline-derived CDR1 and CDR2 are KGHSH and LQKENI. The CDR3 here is CASSPFGDYMNTEAFF. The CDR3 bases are TGTGCCAGCTCACCGTTCGGGGATTACATGAACACTGAAGCTTTCTTT.

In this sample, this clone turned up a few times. The DNA of the CDR3 is TGTGCTAGTGGTTTCTCCGGGACAGGTTATGAAAAACTGTTTTTT. The encoded protein is CASGFSGTGYEKLFF. The V gene is TRBV12-5, the J gene TRBJ1-4; 8 bases are a match to TRBD1. There are 15 residues in the CDR3. J lost 6 bases, V lost 3 bases, and 6 bases had no gene match. Germline V gene lookup returns CDR1 LGHNT and CDR2 FRNRAP.

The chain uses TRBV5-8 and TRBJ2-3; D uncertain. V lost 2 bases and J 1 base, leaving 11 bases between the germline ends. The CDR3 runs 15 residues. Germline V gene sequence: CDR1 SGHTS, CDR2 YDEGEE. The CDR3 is CASSFEAERTDTQYF. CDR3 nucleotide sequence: TGTGCCAGCAGCTTCGAGGCAGAGCGCACAGATACGCAGTATTTT.

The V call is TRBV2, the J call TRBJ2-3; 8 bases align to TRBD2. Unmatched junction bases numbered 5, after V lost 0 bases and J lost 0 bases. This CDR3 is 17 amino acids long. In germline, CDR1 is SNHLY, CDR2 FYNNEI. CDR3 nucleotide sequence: TGTGCCAGCAGTGAAGCCCCGGGGGGGCCTAGCACAGATACGCAGTATTTT. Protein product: CASSEAPGGPSTDTQYF.

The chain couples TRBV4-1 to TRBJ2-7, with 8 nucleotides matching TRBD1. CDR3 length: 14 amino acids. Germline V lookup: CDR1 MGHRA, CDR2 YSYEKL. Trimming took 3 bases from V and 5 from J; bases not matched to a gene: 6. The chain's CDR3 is CASSHPGTGNEQYF. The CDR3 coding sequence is TGCGCCAGCAGCCACCCGGGGACAGGCAACGAGCAGTACTTC.

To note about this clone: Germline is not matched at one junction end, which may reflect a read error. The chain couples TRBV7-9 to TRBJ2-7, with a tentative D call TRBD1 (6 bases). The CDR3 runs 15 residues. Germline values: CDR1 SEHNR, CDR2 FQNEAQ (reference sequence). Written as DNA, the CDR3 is TGTTCCAGCAGCCCTCAGGACAGTCTCCCCTACGAGCAGTACTTC. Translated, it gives CSSSPQDSLPYEQYF.

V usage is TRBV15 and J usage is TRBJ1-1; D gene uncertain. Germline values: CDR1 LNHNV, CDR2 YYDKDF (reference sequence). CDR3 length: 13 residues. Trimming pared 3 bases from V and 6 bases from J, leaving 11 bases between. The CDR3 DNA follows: TGTGCCACCAGCAGGGGCAAGGTCGCTGAAGCTTTCTTT. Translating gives CATSRGKVAEAFF.

CDR3: CASSPPGQGSGNTIYF. The CDR3 DNA is TGTGCCAGCAGCCCCCCGGGACAGGGTTCTGGAAACACCATATATTTT. The chain couples TRBV5-6 to TRBJ1-3; TRBD1 aligns across 9 bases. Germline values: CDR1 SGHDT, CDR2 YYEEEE. This CDR3 comprises 16 residues. The V and J ends lost 4 bases and 1 base, in that order; junction bases with no gene match: 6.

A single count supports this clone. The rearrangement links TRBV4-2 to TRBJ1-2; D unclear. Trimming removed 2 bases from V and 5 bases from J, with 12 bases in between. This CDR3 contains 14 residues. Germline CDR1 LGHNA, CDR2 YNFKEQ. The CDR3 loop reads CASSQSSGRYGYTF. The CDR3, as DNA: TGTGCCAGCAGCCAAAGTTCGGGTCGGTATGGCTACACCTTC.

The chain's CDR3 is CASSDSDSNQPQHF. In nucleotides, the CDR3 is TGTGCCAGCAGTGACAGCGACAGCAATCAGCCCCAGCATTTT. The chain links TRBV6-5 to TRBJ1-5; D perhaps matches TRBD1 (5 bases). V gave up 5 bases and J gave up 1 base, with 9 bases separating them. The CDR3 is 14 amino acids. Germline V gene lookup returns CDR1 MNHEY and CDR2 SVGAGI.

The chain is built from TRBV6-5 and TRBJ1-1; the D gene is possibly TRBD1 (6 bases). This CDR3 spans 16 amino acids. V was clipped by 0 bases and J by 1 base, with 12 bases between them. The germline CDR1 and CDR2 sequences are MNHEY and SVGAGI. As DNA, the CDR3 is TGTGCCAGCAGTTACTCGACGTGGGGGCGGAACACTGAAGCTTTCTTT. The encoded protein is CASSYSTWGRNTEAFF.

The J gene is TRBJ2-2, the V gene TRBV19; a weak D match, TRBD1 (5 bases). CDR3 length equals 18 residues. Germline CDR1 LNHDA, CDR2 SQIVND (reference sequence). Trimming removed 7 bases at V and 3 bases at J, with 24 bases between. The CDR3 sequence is CASIFSSGSGIDTGELFF. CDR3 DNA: TGTGCCAGTATCTTTTCCTCAGGGTCAGGGATTGACACCGGGGAGCTGTTTTTT. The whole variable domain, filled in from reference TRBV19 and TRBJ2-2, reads DGGITQSPKYLFRKEGQNVTLSCEQNLNHDAMYWYRQDPGQGLRLIYYSQIVNDFQKGDIAEGYSVSREKKESFPLTVTSAQKNPTAFYLCASIFSSGSGIDTGELFFGEGSRLTVL.

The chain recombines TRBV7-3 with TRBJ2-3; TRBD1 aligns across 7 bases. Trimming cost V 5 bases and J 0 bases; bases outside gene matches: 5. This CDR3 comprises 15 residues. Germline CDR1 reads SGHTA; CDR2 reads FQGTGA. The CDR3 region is CASSPDRLSTDTQYF. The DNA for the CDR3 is TGTGCCAGCAGCCCGGACAGGCTTAGCACAGATACGCAGTATTTT.

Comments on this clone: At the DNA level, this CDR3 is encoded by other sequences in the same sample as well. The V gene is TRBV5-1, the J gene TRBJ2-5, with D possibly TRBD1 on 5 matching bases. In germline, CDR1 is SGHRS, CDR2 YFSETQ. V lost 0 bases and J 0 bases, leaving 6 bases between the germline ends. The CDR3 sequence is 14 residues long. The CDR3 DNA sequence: TGCGCCAGCAGCTTGGGGACAAACCAAGAGACCCAGTACTTC. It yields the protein CASSLGTNQETQYF.

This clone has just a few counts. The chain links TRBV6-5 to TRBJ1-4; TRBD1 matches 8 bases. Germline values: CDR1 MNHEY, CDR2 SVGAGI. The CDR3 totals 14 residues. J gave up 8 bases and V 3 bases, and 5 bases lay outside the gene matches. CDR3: CASSYLDRDEKLFF. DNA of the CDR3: TGTGCCAGCAGTTATTTGGACAGGGACGAAAAACTGTTTTTT.

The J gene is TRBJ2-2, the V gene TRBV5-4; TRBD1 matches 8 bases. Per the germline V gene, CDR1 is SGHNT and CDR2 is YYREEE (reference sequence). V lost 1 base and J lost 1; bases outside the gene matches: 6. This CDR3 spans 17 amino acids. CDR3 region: CASSLIGQGGNTGELFF. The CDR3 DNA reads TGTGCCAGCAGCTTGATAGGACAGGGCGGGAACACCGGGGAGCTGTTTTTT.

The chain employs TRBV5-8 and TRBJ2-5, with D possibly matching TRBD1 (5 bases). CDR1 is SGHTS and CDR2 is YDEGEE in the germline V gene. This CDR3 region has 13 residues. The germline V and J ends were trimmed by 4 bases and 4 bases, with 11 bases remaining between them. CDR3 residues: CASSPFRVETQYF. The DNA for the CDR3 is TGTGCCAGCAGCCCGTTCAGGGTAGAGACCCAGTACTTC.

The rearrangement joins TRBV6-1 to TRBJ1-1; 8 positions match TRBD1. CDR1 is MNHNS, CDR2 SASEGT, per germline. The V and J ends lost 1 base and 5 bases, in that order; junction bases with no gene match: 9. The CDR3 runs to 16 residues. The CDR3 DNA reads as TGTGCCAGCAGTGAAGATCCAGGGGGCGCGGGAACTGAAGCTTTCTTT. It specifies CASSEDPGGAGTEAFF.